This T cell receptor beta chain derives from a study of OX40 agonist ivuxolimab in advanced cancers. The wider study: Across the patients, intravenous ivuxolimab was delivered every 2 weeks at 0.01 to 10 mg/kg. Study findings and constraints: The study found that CD8+ T cells averaged more expanded clones than CD4+.

The germline V gene encodes CDR1 MNHNY and CDR2 SVGAGI (reference sequence). The CDR3 extends over 15 amino acids. J gave up 2 bases and V 6 bases, and 7 bases lay outside the gene matches. TCRdb's table, derived via immunoSEQ multiplex PCR, lists solely in-frame clones and lacks some. The table includes roughly 30,000 clones, about four fifths detected once. Comment on this clone: The antigen remains unidentified.

The TCR sequence derives from an adult with an advanced solid tumor such as melanoma, head and neck, liver or kidney cancer. The V and J genes are TRBV6-6 and TRBJ2-3; 8 positions agree with TRBD2. Material: CD4+ or CD8+ T cells sorted from blood, obtained in a trial of the OX40 agonist ivuxolimab. The CDR3 DNA reads as TGTGCCAGCAGCGCCCGGGGGGGGGACACAGATACGCAGTATTTT. Translated, it gives CASSARGGDTDTQYF.